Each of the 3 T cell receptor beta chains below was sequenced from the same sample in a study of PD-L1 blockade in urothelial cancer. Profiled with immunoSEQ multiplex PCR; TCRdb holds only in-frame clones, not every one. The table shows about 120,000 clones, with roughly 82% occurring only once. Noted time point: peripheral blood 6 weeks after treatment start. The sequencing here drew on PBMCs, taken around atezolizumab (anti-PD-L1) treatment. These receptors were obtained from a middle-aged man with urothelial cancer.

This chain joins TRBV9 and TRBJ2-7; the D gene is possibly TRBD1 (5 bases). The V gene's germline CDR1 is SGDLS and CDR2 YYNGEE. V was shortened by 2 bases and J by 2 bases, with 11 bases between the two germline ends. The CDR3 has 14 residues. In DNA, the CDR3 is TGTGCCAGCAGCGTGGGGCAGGCCGCCTACGAGCAGTACTTC. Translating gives CASSVGQAAYEQYF.

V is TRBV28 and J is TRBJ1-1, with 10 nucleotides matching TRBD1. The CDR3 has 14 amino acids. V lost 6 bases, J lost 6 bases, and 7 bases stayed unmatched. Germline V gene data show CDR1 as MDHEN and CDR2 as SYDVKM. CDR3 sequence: CASRSGQGNAEAFF. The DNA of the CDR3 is TGTGCCAGCAGGTCGGGACAGGGGAATGCTGAAGCTTTCTTT. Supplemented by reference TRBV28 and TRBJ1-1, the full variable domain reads DVKVTQSSRYLVKRTGEKVFLECVQDMDHENMFWYRQDPGLGLRLIYFSYDVKMKEKGDIPEGYSVSREKKERFSLILESASTNQTSMYLCASRSGQGNAEAFFGQGTRLTVV.

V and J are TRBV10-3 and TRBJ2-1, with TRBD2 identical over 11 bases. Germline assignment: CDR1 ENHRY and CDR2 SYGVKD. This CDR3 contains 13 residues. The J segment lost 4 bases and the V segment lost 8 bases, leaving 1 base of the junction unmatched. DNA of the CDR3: TGTGCCATCGGGACTAGCGGATACAATGAGCAGTTCTTC. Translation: CAIGTSGYNEQFF.